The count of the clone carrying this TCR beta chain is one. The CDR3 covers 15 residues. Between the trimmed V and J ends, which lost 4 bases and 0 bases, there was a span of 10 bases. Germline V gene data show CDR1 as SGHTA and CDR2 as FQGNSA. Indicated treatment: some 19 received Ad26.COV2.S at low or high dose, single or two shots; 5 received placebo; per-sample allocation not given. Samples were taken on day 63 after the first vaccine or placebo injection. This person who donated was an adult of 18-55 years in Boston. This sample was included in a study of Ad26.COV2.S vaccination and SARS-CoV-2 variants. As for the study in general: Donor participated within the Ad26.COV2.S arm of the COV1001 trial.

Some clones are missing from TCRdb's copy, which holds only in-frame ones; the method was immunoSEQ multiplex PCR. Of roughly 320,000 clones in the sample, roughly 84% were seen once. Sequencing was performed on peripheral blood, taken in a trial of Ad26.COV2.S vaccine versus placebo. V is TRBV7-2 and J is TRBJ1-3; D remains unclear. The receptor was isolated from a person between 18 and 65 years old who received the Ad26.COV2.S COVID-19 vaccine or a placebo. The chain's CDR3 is CASSSEKISGNTIYF. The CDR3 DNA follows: TGTGCCAGCAGCTCCGAGAAGATCTCTGGAAACACCATATATTTT.